The entry below describes one TCR beta chain. This sample also contains other DNA sequences that code for the same CDR3. Here immunoSEQ multiplex PCR was the method, and the copy in TCRdb shows in-frame clones only, minus some. The profile shows 120,000 or so clones, roughly 84% of them singletons. With V trimmed by 2 bases and J by 7 bases, 4 bases remained unmatched. CDR1 is MNHEY and CDR2 is SVGAGI in the germline V gene. The CDR3 is 13 amino acids. This record comes from a study of control samples from healthy donors and cancer patients. Sequenced: blood. The V gene is TRBV6-5, the J gene TRBJ1-1; 7 nucleotides agree with TRBD1. This receptor was taken from a man aged 40-50 years in good health. CDR3 in amino acids: CASSYPGQVEAFF. CDR3 DNA sequence: TGTGCCAGCAGTTACCCCGGACAGGTTGAAGCTTTCTTT.